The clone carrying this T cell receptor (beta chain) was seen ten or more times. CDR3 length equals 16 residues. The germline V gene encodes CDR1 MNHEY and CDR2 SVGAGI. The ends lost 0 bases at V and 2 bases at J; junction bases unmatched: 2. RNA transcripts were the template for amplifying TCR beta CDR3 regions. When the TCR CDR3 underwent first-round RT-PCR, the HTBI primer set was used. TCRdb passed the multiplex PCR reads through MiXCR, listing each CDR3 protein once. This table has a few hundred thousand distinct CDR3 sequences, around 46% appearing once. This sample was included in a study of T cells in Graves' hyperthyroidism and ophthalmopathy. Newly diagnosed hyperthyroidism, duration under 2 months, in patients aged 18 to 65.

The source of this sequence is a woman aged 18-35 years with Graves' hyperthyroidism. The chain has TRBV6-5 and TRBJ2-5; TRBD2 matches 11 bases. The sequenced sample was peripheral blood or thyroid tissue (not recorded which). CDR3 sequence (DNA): TGTGCCAGCAGTTACTCCGGGACTAGCGGTCAAGAGACCCAGTACTTC. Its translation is CASSYSGTSGQETQYF.